This T cell receptor (beta chain) is from a study of T cell changes during pregnancy in multiple sclerosis. Assay: immunoSEQ multiplex PCR; the TCRdb copy retains only in-frame clones and omits some. The data show under 85,000 clones, 90% seen once. CDR3 length equals 17 residues. V lost 0 bases and J lost 0; bases outside the gene matches: 8. Germline CDR1 reads SGHDT; CDR2 reads YYEEEE. This chain connects TRBV5-6 to TRBJ1-1, with TRBD1 matching over 7 bases. The sequence derives from a female donor in good health, enrolled as a control in a pregnancy study. Here the sequenced sample was peripheral blood, taken after pregnancy. This CDR3 is CASSLGQGGYMNTEAFF. CDR3 sequence (DNA): TGTGCCAGCAGCTTGGGACAGGGAGGCTACATGAACACTGAAGCTTTCTTT. The full variable domain, with the rest looked up from reference TRBV5-6 and TRBJ1-1, is DAGVTQSPTHLIKTRGQQVTLRCSPKSGHDTVSWYQQALGQGPQFIFQYYEEEERQRGNFPDRFSGHQFPNYSSELNVNALLLGDSALYLCASSLGQGGYMNTEAFFGQGTRLTVV.